The sequence of this T cell receptor beta chain was determined in a study of T cells in Graves' hyperthyroidism and ophthalmopathy. Investigators excluded patients with uncontrolled infection, other autoimmune disease, pregnancy or lactation. This clonotype was seen repeatedly, ten times or more. The junction had 2 bases not matched to a gene; V was cut back by 0 bases and J by 6 bases. Germline V gene sequence: CDR1 SEHNR, CDR2 FQNEAQ (reference sequence). The CDR3 length is 14 residues. Authors of the study amplified TCR beta CDR3 regions from RNA transcripts. A set of HTBI primers served as the primers for a first-round RT-PCR of the TCR CDR3. TCRdb called the multiplex PCR reads again in MiXCR, with one record for every CDR3 protein. The sample comprises a few hundred thousand distinct CDR3 sequences, approximately 14% of which are singletons, and around 7.5% rests with the top ten.

The sequence came from a woman aged 25 to 45 with Graves' hyperthyroidism. The chain recombines TRBV7-9 with TRBJ2-7; 10 positions match TRBD1. Sequencing was done on a sample of blood. CDR3 in amino acids: CASSLAGQGGEQYF. The CDR3 DNA reads as TGTGCCAGCAGCTTAGCTGGACAGGGGGGCGAGCAGTACTTC.